This TCR beta chain is from a study of T cell changes during pregnancy in multiple sclerosis. Germline V gene lookup returns CDR1 SGHTS and CDR2 YDEGEE. The CDR3 sequence is 11 residues long. Deletions cut 4 bases from V and 7 bases from J, with 6 bases between. Repertoires were generated with immunoSEQ multiplex PCR, while TCRdb's copy carries only in-frame clones and drops some. Altogether about 42,000 clones are present, less than 90% being singletons, with the ten largest covering approximately 1%. The source material was CD4+ T cells from peripheral blood mononuclear cells, sampled in the second trimester of pregnancy. The TCR was taken from a female donor with multiple sclerosis, enrolled in a pregnancy study. This chain connects TRBV5-8 to TRBJ2-1; unclear D gene. The CDR3 sequence: CASSLFNEQFF. The CDR3 DNA reads TGTGCCAGCAGCCTTTTTAATGAGCAGTTCTTC.